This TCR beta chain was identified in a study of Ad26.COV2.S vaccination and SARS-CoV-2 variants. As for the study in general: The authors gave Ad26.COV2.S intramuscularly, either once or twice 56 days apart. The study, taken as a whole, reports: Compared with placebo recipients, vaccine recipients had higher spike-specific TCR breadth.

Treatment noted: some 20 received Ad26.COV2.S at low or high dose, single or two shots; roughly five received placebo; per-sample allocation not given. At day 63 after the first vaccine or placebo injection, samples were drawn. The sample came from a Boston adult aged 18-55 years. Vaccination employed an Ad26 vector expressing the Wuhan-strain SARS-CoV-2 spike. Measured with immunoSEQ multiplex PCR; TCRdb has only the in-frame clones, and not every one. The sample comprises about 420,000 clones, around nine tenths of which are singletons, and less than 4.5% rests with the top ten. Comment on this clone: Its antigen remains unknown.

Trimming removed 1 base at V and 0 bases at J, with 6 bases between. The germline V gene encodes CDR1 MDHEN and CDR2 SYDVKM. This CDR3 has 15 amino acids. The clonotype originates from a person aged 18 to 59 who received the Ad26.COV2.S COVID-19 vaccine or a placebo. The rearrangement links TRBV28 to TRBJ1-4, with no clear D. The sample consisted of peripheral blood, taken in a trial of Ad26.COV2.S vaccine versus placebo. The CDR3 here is CASSLYLTTNEKLFF. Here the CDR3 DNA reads TGTGCCAGCAGTTTATATCTCACAACTAATGAAAAACTGTTTTTT. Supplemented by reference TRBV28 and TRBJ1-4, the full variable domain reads DVKVTQSSRYLVKRTGEKVFLECVQDMDHENMFWYRQDPGLGLRLIYFSYDVKMKEKGDIPEGYSVSREKKERFSLILESASTNQTSMYLCASSLYLTTNEKLFFGSGTQLSVL.